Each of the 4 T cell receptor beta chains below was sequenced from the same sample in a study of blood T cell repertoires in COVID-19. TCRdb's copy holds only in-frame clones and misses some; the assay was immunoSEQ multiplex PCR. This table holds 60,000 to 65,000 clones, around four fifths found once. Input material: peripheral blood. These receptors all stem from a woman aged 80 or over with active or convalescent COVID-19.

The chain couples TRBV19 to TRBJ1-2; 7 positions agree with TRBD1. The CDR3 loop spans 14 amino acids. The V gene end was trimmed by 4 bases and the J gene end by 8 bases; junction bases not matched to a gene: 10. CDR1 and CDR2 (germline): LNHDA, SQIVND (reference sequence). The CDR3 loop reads CASSTNRGTGGYTF. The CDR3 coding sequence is TGTGCCAGTAGTACGAACAGGGGAACGGGGGGCTACACCTTC.

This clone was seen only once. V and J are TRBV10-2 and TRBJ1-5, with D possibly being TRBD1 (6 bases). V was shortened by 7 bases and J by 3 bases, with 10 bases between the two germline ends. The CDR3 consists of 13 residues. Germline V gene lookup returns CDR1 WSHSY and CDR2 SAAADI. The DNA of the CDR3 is TGCGCCAGCAAGGGGACAAACAATCAGCCCCAGCATTTT. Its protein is CASKGTNNQPQHF.

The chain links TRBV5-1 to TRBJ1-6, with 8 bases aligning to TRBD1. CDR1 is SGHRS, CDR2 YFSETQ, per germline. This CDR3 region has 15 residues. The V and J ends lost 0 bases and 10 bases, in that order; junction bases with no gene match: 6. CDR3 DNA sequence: TGCGCCAGCAGCTTGGCGGACAGGGTGGGGTCACCCCTCCACTTT. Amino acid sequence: CASSLADRVGSPLHF.

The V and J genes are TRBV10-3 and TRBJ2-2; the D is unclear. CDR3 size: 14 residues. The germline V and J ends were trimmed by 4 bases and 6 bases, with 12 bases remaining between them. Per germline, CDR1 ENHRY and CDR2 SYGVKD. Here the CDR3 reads CAISVISNAGELFF. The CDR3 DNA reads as TGTGCCATCAGTGTGATTAGCAACGCCGGGGAGCTGTTTTTT.